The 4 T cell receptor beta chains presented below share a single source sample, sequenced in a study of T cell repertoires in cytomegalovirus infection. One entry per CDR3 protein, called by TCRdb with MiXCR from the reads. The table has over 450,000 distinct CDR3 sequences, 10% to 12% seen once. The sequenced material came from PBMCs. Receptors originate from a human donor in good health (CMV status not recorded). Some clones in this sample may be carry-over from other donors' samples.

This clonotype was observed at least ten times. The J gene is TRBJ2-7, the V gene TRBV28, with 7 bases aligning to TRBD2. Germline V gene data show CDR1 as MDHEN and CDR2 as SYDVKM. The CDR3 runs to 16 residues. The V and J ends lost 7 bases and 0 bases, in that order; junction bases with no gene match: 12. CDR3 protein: CASTPLGGRASYEQYF. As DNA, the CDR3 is TGTGCCAGCACTCCCCTGGGGGGGAGGGCCTCCTACGAGCAGTACTTC.

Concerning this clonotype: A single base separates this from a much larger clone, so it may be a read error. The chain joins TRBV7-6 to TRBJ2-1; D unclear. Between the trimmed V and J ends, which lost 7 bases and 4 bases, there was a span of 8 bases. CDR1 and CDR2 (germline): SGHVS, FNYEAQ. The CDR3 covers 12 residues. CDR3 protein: CASTEPYNEQFF. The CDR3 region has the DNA TGTGCCAGCACAGAACCATACAATGAGCAGTTCTTC.

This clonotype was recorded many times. CDR3 DNA sequence: TGTGCCAGCAGCCCCCCGGGGACTTACGAGCAGTACTTC. Protein: CASSPPGTYEQYF. The rearrangement links TRBV11-3 to TRBJ2-7; D might be TRBD2 (6 bases). The V end was cut by 5 bases, the J end by 4 bases, with 12 bases between. CDR3 size: 13 residues. The germline CDR1 and CDR2 sequences are SGHNT and YENEEA.

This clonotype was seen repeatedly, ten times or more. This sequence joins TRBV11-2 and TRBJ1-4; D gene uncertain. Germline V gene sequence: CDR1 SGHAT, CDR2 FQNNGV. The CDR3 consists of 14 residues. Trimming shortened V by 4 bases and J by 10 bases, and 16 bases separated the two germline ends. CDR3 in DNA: TGTGCCAGCAGCTCGATCGACAACGACTCAAAACTGTTTTTT. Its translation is CASSSIDNDSKLFF.